These T cell receptor beta chains were read from a single sample in a study of T cell responses to AZD1222 COVID-19 vaccine. Profiling relied on immunoSEQ multiplex PCR, and the TCRdb table lists in-frame clones only, not all of them. The sample gives 100,000 or so clones, around 83% of which show up once; 4.5% to 6% is in the top ten. The sample here was peripheral blood, taken on day 0 of AZD1222 vaccination. All receptors derive from an adult in good health. Both conserved end residues are part of each CDR3. The D gene is left open where the match is weak. A clone size is listed for some rows: how often the clone was seen (once, few, many), or a class if it is expanded.

v_call	clone_size	j_call	cdr3_length	d_call	cdr3_aa	cdr3_nt
TRBV7-2	NA	TRBJ2-5	16	NA	CASRNKVRGSQETQYF	TGTGCCAGCAGAAATAAGGTGCGGGGTAGCCAAGAGACCCAGTACTTC
TRBV27	NA	TRBJ2-7	17	TRBD2	CASSESTSGGVGGEQYF	TGTGCCAGCAGTGAATCAACTAGCGGGGGGGTTGGGGGCGAGCAGTACTTC
TRBV6-5	NA	TRBJ1-5	15	TRBD1	CASSLGQYSNQPQHF	TGTGCCAGCAGCCTGGGACAGTATAGCAATCAGCCCCAGCATTTT
TRBV24-1	NA	TRBJ2-3	17	NA	CATSEIARRGFADTQYF	TGTGCCACCAGTGAAATTGCCCGGAGGGGTTTCGCAGATACGCAGTATTTT
TRBV2	NA	TRBJ1-5	13	NA	CASTARSNQPQHF	TGTGCCAGCACGGCCAGGAGCAATCAGCCCCAGCATTTT
TRBV4-3	NA	TRBJ2-3	13	NA	CASSPGTADTQYF	TGCGCCAGCAGCCCAGGAACGGCAGATACGCAGTATTTT
TRBV7-2	NA	TRBJ2-5	14	NA	CASSRQGNQETQYF	TGTGCCAGCAGTCGTCAGGGAAATCAAGAGACCCAGTACTTC
TRBV28	NA	TRBJ1-4	17	TRBD1	CASSFSRGIGTNEKLFF	TGTGCCAGCAGCTTCAGCAGGGGGATCGGAACTAATGAAAAACTGTTTTTT
TRBV5-1	NA	TRBJ2-5	16	NA	CASSSPRAGSQETQYF	TGCGCCAGCAGCTCTCCCCGCGCGGGGAGCCAAGAGACCCAGTACTTC
TRBV5-1	NA	TRBJ2-1	14	NA	CASSWPGRDNEQFF	TGCGCCAGCAGCTGGCCGGGGCGAGACAATGAGCAGTTCTTC
TRBV5-1	once	TRBJ2-7	14	TRBD2	CASSSTSASHEQYF	TGCGCCAGCAGCTCGACTAGCGCATCCCACGAGCAGTACTTC
TRBV18	once	TRBJ2-4	14	NA	CASSPTVAKNIQYF	TGTGCCAGCTCACCAACGGTAGCCAAAAACATTCAGTACTTC
TRBV28	NA	TRBJ2-1	14	NA	CASSLPGRGNEQFF	TGTGCCAGCAGTTTACCCGGACGGGGGAATGAGCAGTTCTTC
TRBV28	NA	TRBJ2-7	14	NA	CASIGERSSYEQYF	TGTGCCAGTATCGGCGAGCGGAGCTCCTACGAGCAGTACTTC
TRBV7-9	NA	TRBJ2-7	14	TRBD1	CASSPRDRTYEQYF	TGTGCCAGCAGCCCCCGGGACAGAACCTACGAGCAGTACTTC
TRBV2	NA	TRBJ1-3	14	TRBD1	CASSRGGTGNTIYF	TGTGCCAGCAGTAGAGGGGGCACTGGAAACACCATATATTTT
TRBV3-1/TRBV3-2	NA	TRBJ1-6	17	NA	CASSQDFGGTYNSPLHF	TGTGCCAGCAGCCAAGACTTCGGGGGGACTTATAATTCACCCCTCCACTTT
TRBV2	NA	TRBJ1-2	13	NA	CASRRTVGYGYTF	TGTGCCAGCAGAAGGACAGTAGGATATGGCTACACCTTC
TRBV13	NA	TRBJ2-3	16	TRBD2	CASSLFRLAVSDTQYF	TGTGCCAGCAGCTTGTTTCGACTAGCGGTCTCAGATACGCAGTATTTT
TRBV5-1	NA	TRBJ1-3	16	NA	CASSPGRRSDGNTIYF	TGCGCCAGCAGCCCGGGACGGAGGTCTGATGGAAACACCATATATTTT
TRBV5-6	NA	TRBJ1-3	13	NA	CASTRGGLFTIYF	TGTGCCAGCACCCGAGGGGGATTGTTCACCATATATTTT
TRBV9	NA	TRBJ2-3	14	NA	CASSAERRPDTQYF	TGTGCCAGCAGCGCGGAAAGACGTCCAGATACGCAGTATTTT
TRBV7-9	NA	TRBJ1-1	15	NA	CASSLGGPRDTEAFF	TGTGCCAGCAGCTTAGGTGGTCCCAGGGACACTGAAGCTTTCTTT
TRBV5-4	NA	TRBJ2-1	17	NA	CASSFNSGTSSYNEQFF	TGTGCCAGCAGCTTCAACTCCGGGACAAGCTCCTACAATGAGCAGTTCTTC
TRBV3-1/TRBV3-2	NA	TRBJ2-4	14	TRBD1	CASSRTGTENIQYF	TGTGCCAGCAGCCGAACCGGGACAGAAAACATTCAGTACTTC
TRBV5-1	NA	TRBJ1-1	13	NA	CASSLEDGAEAFF	TGCGCCAGCAGCTTAGAGGACGGAGCTGAAGCTTTCTTT
TRBV29-1	once	TRBJ2-3	14	TRBD2	CSVELAEGTDTQYF	TGCAGCGTTGAACTAGCGGAGGGCACAGATACGCAGTATTTT
TRBV19	NA	TRBJ2-3	16	NA	CASSPERTVITDTQYF	TGTGCCAGTAGCCCGGAACGAACGGTGATCACAGATACGCAGTATTTT
TRBV9	once	TRBJ2-6	19	TRBD1	CASSVEGIQGAVGANVLTF	TGTGCCAGCAGCGTAGAGGGGATCCAGGGGGCTGTAGGGGCCAACGTCCTGACTTTC
TRBV5-4	NA	TRBJ2-7	17	TRBD2	CASSPGQAGGPGYEQYF	TGTGCCAGCAGCCCCGGCCAAGCGGGAGGGCCGGGATACGAGCAGTACTTC
TRBV6-5	NA	TRBJ1-1	14	NA	CASSFGRLDTEAFF	TGTGCCAGCAGCTTCGGACGTTTAGACACTGAAGCTTTCTTT
TRBV6-5	once	TRBJ1-1	14	NA	CASRNSGANTEAFF	TGTGCCAGCAGAAACTCAGGGGCGAACACTGAAGCTTTCTTT
TRBV6-5	NA	TRBJ2-1	12	NA	CASSSGWNEQFF	TGTGCCAGCAGTTCCGGCTGGAATGAGCAGTTCTTC
TRBV27	once	TRBJ2-3	15	NA	CASSPSKGGRYTQYF	TGTGCCAGCAGCCCGTCGAAGGGGGGCAGGTATACGCAGTATTTT
TRBV15	NA	TRBJ2-1	13	NA	CATSRPGGREQFF	TGTGCCACCAGCAGACCTGGGGGACGTGAGCAGTTCTTC
TRBV3-1/TRBV3-2	NA	TRBJ1-3	15	NA	CASSPAPWGGNTIYF	TGTGCCAGCAGCCCCGCTCCCTGGGGTGGAAACACCATATATTTT
TRBV4-2	NA	TRBJ2-2	18	TRBD2	CASSQDLRLAGDTGELFF	TGTGCCAGCAGCCAAGATTTACGACTAGCGGGAGACACCGGGGAGCTGTTTTTT
TRBV7-9	NA	TRBJ1-1	12	NA	CASSLQNTEAFF	TGTGCCAGCAGCTTACAGAACACTGAAGCTTTCTTT
TRBV7-8	NA	TRBJ1-2	13	NA	CASSLISDYGYTF	TGTGCCAGCAGCTTAATCTCCGATTATGGCTACACCTTC
TRBV7-2	NA	TRBJ2-3	16	NA	CASSYSRGQGTDTQYF	TGTGCCAGCAGCTACTCACGAGGGCAGGGCACAGATACGCAGTATTTT
TRBV6-5	NA	TRBJ1-5	16	NA	CASSYSRPTANQPQHF	TGTGCCAGCAGTTACTCGAGACCGACAGCAAATCAGCCCCAGCATTTT
TRBV4-1	NA	TRBJ2-7	17	TRBD1	CASSHLFRGQGSYEQYF	TGCGCCAGCAGCCACTTATTCCGGGGACAGGGGTCCTACGAGCAGTACTTC
TRBV10-3	NA	TRBJ1-2	12	NA	CAITGLQGGYTF	TGTGCCATCACTGGCCTCCAGGGGGGCTACACCTTC
TRBV14	NA	TRBJ1-1	14	TRBD1	CASSHGQGRTEAFF	TGTGCCAGCAGCCACGGACAGGGGAGGACTGAAGCTTTCTTT
TRBV19	once	TRBJ1-2	15	TRBD1	CASTPRDRPSYGYTF	TGTGCCAGTACCCCCCGGGACAGGCCTTCCTATGGCTACACCTTC
TRBV7-9	NA	TRBJ2-7	16	TRBD2	CASSSSSGRANNEQYF	TGTGCCAGCAGCTCGTCCAGCGGGAGGGCTAACAACGAGCAGTACTTC
TRBV5-5	NA	TRBJ1-2	14	NA	CASSLDGQIYGYTF	TGTGCCAGCAGCTTGGATGGGCAAATCTATGGCTACACCTTC
TRBV7-2	NA	TRBJ1-2	15	NA	CASSLVWDIAYGYTF	TGTGCCAGCAGCTTAGTGTGGGACATAGCCTATGGCTACACCTTC
TRBV5-1	NA	TRBJ2-1	17	TRBD2	CASSLGGTSGPDDEQFF	TGCGCCAGCAGCTTGGGGGGGACTAGCGGCCCGGACGATGAGCAGTTCTTC
TRBV10-3	few	TRBJ1-5	16	NA	CAISDGAGDSNQPQHF	TGTGCCATCAGTGACGGGGCAGGCGATAGCAATCAGCCCCAGCATTTT
TRBV28	NA	TRBJ2-7	14	TRBD2	CASSPGLAGIEQYF	TGTGCCAGCAGTCCCGGACTAGCGGGAATCGAGCAGTACTTC
TRBV12-3/TRBV12-4	NA	TRBJ2-7	13	TRBD2	CASRTSGSYEQYF	TGTGCCAGCAGGACTAGCGGTTCCTACGAGCAGTACTTC
TRBV28	NA	TRBJ2-7	13	NA	CASSLRRPYEQYF	TGTGCCAGCAGTTTACGACGCCCCTACGAGCAGTACTTC
TRBV5-1	NA	TRBJ2-7	14	TRBD2	CASSRGTSDYEQYF	TGCGCCAGCAGCCGGGGCACTAGCGATTACGAGCAGTACTTC
TRBV5-5	NA	TRBJ1-2	14	NA	CASSLTVISYGYTF	TGTGCCAGCAGCTTGACAGTAATAAGCTATGGCTACACCTTC